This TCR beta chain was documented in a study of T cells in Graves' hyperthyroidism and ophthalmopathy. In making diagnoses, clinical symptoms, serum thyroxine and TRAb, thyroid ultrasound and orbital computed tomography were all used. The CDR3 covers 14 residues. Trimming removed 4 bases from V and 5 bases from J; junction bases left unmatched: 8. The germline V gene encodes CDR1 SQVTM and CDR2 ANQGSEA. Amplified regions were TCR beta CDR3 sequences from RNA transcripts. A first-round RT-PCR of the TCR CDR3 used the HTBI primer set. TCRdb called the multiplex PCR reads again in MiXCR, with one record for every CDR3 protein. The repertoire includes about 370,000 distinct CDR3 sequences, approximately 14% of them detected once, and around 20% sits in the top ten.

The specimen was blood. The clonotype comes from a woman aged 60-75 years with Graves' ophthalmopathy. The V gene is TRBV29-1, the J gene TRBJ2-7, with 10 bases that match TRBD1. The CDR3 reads CSVGGTGVPHEQYF. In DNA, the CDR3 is TGCAGCGTTGGTGGGACAGGGGTCCCCCACGAGCAGTACTTC.